This TCR beta chain was obtained from a study of sequential checkpoint blockade in melanoma. Germline V lookup: CDR1 SGHVS, CDR2 FNYEAQ. This CDR3 region has 14 residues. The V end was cut by 5 bases, the J end by 7 bases, with 17 bases between. The treatment was: randomized to nivolumab then ipilimumab (arm A) or the reverse (arm B). Method: immunoSEQ multiplex PCR; TCRdb's copy keeps in-frame clones and lacks some. The table shows 25,000 to 35,000 clones, with around nine tenths occurring only once. The sequences come from CD8+ T cells sorted from blood (inferred from file names), collected from a patient given nivolumab and ipilimumab in sequence. The V call is TRBV7-6, the J call TRBJ1-2; maybe TRBD1 (6 bases). The sequence was obtained from a human donor with melanoma. As DNA, the CDR3 is TGTGCCAGCAGCCCAGAAAGGGGGGGATCTGGCTACACCTTC. Translated: CASSPERGGSGYTF.